Listed below are T cell receptor beta chains from one sample, sequenced in a study of T cell responses to AZD1222 COVID-19 vaccine. Libraries were prepared by immunoSEQ multiplex PCR; TCRdb keeps only in-frame clonotypes and omits some of them. The table has about 17,000 clones, around four fifths seen once; the top ten hold 14%. The sample was peripheral blood, taken 28 days after the second AZD1222 dose. The receptors were gathered from an adult who received the AZD1222 COVID-19 vaccine. CDR3s include the opening cysteine and the closing phenylalanine or tryptophan. A D gene is named only where the DNA matches it firmly. Size values are once, few and many counts, or a class for expanded clones, and some rows have none.

D gene	J gene	clone size	V gene	CDR3 length	CDR3 protein	CDR3 DNA
-	TRBJ2-2	-	TRBV15	17	CATSDRDIWGNTGELFF	TGTGCCACCAGCGACCGGGACATCTGGGGGAACACCGGGGAGCTGTTTTTT
-	TRBJ1-2	-	TRBV27	13	CASSSASRGGYTF	TGTGCCAGCAGTTCAGCCTCCAGGGGCGGCTACACCTTC
-	TRBJ1-3	-	TRBV25-1	12	CASSELGNTIYF	TGTGCCAGCAGTGAATTGGGAAACACCATATATTTT
TRBD1	TRBJ1-1	-	TRBV5-8	12	CASSGDSLEAFF	TGTGCCAGCTCAGGGGACAGCCTTGAAGCTTTCTTT
-	TRBJ2-7	-	TRBV27	13	CASSLGQRHEQYF	TGTGCCAGCAGTTTAGGGCAGCGTCACGAGCAGTACTTC
-	TRBJ1-2	-	TRBV7-9	16	CASSLSSPSGGYGYTF	TGTGCCAGCAGCTTGAGCAGCCCATCGGGTGGCTATGGCTACACCTTC
-	TRBJ1-5	few	TRBV4-1	17	CASSPIFGEYSNQPQHF	TGCGCCAGCAGCCCTATTTTTGGGGAATATAGCAATCAGCCCCAGCATTTT
-	TRBJ1-5	-	TRBV7-6	16	CASSPRGGAGNQPQHF	TGTGCCAGCAGCCCCCGAGGGGGGGCTGGCAATCAGCCCCAGCATTTT
-	TRBJ1-2	few	TRBV27	13	CASSLGGAGGYTF	TGTGCCAGCAGTTTAGGGGGGGCCGGTGGCTACACCTTC
TRBD1	TRBJ1-2	few	TRBV15	14	CATSRRVTGDGYTF	TGTGCCACCAGCAGGCGAGTTACAGGGGATGGCTACACCTTC
TRBD2	TRBJ2-1	-	TRBV7-8	16	CASSPQGRGSPNEQFF	TGTGCCAGCAGCCCTCAAGGGAGGGGATCACCCAATGAGCAGTTCTTC
TRBD2	TRBJ2-1	-	TRBV4-3	15	CASSHRTSGGDEQFF	TGCGCCAGCAGCCACAGGACTAGCGGGGGCGATGAGCAGTTCTTC
-	TRBJ1-2	-	TRBV28	14	CASVDGRLKYGYTF	TGTGCCAGCGTCGATGGACGGCTAAAATATGGCTACACCTTC
-	TRBJ1-3	-	TRBV7-9	14	CASSLGGTRNTIYF	TGTGCCAGCAGCTTAGGAGGGACTAGAAACACCATATATTTT
-	TRBJ2-2	-	TRBV11-3	11	CASSFAGELFF	TGTGCCAGCAGCTTCGCGGGGGAGCTGTTTTTT
-	TRBJ2-3	-	TRBV13	14	CASSLEQSQDTQYF	TGTGCCAGCAGCTTAGAACAGTCCCAAGATACGCAGTATTTT
TRBD1	TRBJ2-7	-	TRBV7-8	14	CASSPWQGAYEQYF	TGTGCCAGCAGCCCCTGGCAGGGGGCGTACGAGCAGTACTTC
TRBD1	TRBJ2-7	few	TRBV30	16	CAWSVPGTGYSYEQYF	TGTGCCTGGAGTGTACCGGGGACAGGCTACTCCTACGAGCAGTACTTC
-	TRBJ1-4	-	TRBV18	19	CASSRSPVLKEGDNEKLFF	TGTGCCAGCTCACGGTCCCCCGTCCTGAAAGAGGGGGATAATGAAAAACTGTTTTTT
TRBD2	TRBJ2-3	-	TRBV27	15	CASSSGAGGTDTQYF	TGTGCCAGCAGTTCTGGGGCGGGGGGAACAGATACGCAGTATTTT
-	TRBJ1-1	-	TRBV7-9	13	CASTLLPILEAFF	TGTGCCAGCACCCTACTCCCAATCCTTGAAGCTTTCTTT
TRBD1	TRBJ2-6	-	TRBV13	15	CASSEGALGANVLTF	TGTGCCAGCAGTGAGGGGGCGCTGGGGGCCAACGTCCTGACTTTC
-	TRBJ2-7	-	TRBV24-1	13	CATSADGTYEQYF	TGTGCCACCAGTGCAGACGGTACCTACGAGCAGTACTTC